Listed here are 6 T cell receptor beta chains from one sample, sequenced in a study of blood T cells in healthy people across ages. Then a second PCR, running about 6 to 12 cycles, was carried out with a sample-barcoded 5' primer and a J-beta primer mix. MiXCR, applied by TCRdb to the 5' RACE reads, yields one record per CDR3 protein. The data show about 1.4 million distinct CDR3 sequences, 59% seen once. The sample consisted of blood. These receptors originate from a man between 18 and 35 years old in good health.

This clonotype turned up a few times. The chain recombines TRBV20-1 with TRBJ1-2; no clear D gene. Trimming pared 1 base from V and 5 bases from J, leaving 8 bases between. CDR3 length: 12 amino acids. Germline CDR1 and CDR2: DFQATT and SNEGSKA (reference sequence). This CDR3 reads CSARVQDYGYTF. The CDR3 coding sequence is TGCAGTGCTAGAGTACAAGATTATGGCTACACCTTC.

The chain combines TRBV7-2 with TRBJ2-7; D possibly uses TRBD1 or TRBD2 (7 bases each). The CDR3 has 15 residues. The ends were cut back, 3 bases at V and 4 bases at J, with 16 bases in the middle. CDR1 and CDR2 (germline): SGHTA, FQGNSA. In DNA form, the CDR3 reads TGTGCCAGCAGCTTCTTCGGGGAGGGGGCGTACGAGCAGTACTTC. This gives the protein CASSFFGEGAYEQYF.

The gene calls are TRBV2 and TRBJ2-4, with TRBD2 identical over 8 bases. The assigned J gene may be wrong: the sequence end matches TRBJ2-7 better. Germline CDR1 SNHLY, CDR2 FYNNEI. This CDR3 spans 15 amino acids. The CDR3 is CASSASTSGSYEQYF. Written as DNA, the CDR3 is TGTGCCAGCAGTGCTAGTACTAGCGGCTCCTACGAGCAGTACTTC.

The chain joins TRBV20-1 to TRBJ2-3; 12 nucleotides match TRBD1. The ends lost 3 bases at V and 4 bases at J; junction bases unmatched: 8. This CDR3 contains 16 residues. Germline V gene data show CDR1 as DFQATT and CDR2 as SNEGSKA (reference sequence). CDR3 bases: TGCAGTGCTAGCAGAGGGACAGGGGGCATGGCAGATACGCAGTATTTT. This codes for CSASRGTGGMADTQYF.

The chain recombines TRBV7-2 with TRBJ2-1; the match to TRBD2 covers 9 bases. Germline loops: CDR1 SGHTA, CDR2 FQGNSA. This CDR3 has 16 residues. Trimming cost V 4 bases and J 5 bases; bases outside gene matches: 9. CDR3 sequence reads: CASSSSSGGLHNEQFF. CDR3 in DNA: TGTGCCAGCAGCTCGAGTAGCGGGGGCCTACACAATGAGCAGTTCTTC.

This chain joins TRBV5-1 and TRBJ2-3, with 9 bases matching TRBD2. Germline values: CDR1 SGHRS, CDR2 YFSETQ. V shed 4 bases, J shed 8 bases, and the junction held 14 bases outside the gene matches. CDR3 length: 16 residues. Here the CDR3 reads CASSRGDSGRLATQYF. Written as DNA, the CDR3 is TGCGCCAGCAGCCGGGGGGACAGCGGGAGGCTCGCTACGCAGTATTTT.